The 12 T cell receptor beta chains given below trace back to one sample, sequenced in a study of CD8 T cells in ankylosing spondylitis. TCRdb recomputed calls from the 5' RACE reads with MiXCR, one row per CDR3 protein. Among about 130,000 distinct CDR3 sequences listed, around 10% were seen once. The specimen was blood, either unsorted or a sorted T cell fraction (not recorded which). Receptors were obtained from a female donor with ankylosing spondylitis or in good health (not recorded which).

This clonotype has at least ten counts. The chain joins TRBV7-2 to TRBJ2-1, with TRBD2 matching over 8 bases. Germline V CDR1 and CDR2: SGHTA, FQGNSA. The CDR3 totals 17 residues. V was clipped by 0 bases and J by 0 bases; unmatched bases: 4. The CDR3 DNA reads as TGTGCCAGCAGCTTAGCCTCCAGCGGGAGCTCCTACAATGAGCAGTTCTTC. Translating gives CASSLASSGSSYNEQFF.

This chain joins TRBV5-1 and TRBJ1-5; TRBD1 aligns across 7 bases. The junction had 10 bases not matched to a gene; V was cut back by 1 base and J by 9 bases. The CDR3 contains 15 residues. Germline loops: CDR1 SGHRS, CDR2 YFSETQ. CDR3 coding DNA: TGCGCCAGCAGCTTGATAGGGGGCTCCGTTTGGCCCCAGCATTTT. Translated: CASSLIGGSVWPQHF.

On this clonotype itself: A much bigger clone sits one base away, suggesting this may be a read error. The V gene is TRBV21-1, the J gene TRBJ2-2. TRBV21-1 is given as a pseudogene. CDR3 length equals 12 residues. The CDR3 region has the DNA TGTGCCAGCAGCTCTACGGCCGGGGAGCTGTTTTTT. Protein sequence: CASSSTAGELFF.

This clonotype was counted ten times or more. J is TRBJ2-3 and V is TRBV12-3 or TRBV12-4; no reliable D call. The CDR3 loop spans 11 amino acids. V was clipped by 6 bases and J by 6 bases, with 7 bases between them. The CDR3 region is CASRELDTQYF. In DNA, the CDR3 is TGTGCCAGCAGGGAGTTGGATACGCAGTATTTT.

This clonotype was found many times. The CDR3 nucleotides are TGCAGCGTTGGGACGGTGAACACTGAAGCTTTCTTT. This gives the protein CSVGTVNTEAFF. The chain joins TRBV29-1 to TRBJ1-1; no clear D. There are 12 residues in the CDR3. With 4 bases removed from V and 0 bases from J, the gap between germline ends came to 6 bases. CDR1 is SQVTM, CDR2 ANQGSEA, per germline.

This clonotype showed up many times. CDR3 nucleotide sequence: TGCGCCAGCAGTAGGACGCTGAGCTCCTACGAGCAGTACTTC. Its translation: CASSRTLSSYEQYF. The genes are TRBV10-2 and TRBJ2-7, with D hard to call. Trimming took 5 bases from V and 0 from J, leaving 11 bases between them. There are 14 residues in the CDR3. Per the germline V gene, CDR1 is WSHSY and CDR2 is SAAADI.

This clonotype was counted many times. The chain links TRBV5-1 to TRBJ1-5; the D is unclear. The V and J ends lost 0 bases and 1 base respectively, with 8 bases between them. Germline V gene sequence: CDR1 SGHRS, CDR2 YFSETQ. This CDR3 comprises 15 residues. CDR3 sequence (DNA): TGCGCCAGCAGCTTGGACGGGGAAAGCAATCAGCCCCAGCATTTT. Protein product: CASSLDGESNQPQHF.

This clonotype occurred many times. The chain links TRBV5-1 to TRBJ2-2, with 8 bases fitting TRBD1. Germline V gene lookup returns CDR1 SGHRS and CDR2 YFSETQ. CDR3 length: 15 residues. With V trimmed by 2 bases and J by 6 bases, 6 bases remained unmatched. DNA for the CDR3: TGCGCCAGCAGCTTCTCAGGGGGCCAATCCGGGGAGCTGTTTTTT. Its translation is CASSFSGGQSGELFF.

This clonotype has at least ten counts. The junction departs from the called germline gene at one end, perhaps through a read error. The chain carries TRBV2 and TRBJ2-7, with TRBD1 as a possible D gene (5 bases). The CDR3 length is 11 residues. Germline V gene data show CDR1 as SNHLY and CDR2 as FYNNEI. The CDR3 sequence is CASSEWGEEYF. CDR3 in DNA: TGTGCCAGCAGCGAGTGGGGCGAGGAGTACTTC.

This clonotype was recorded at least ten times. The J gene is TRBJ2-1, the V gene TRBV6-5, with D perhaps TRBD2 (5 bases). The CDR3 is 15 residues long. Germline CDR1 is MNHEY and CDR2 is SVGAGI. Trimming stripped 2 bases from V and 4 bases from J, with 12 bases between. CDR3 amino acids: CASSYGTRAYNEQFF. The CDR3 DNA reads TGTGCCAGCAGTTACGGAACTAGAGCGTACAATGAGCAGTTCTTC.

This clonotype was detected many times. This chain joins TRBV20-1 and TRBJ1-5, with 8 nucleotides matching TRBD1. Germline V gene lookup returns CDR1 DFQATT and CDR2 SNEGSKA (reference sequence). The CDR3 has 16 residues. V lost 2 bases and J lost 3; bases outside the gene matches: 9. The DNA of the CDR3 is TGCAGTGCTAGATTTTTTCAGGGGGCATACAATCAGCCCCAGCATTTT. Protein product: CSARFFQGAYNQPQHF.

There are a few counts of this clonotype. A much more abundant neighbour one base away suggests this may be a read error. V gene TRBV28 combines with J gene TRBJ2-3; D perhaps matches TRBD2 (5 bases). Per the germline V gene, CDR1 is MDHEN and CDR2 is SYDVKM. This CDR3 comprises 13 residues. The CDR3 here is CVSNGERVDTQYF. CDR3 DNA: TGTGTCAGCAATGGGGAGAGGGTGGATACGCAGTATTTT.